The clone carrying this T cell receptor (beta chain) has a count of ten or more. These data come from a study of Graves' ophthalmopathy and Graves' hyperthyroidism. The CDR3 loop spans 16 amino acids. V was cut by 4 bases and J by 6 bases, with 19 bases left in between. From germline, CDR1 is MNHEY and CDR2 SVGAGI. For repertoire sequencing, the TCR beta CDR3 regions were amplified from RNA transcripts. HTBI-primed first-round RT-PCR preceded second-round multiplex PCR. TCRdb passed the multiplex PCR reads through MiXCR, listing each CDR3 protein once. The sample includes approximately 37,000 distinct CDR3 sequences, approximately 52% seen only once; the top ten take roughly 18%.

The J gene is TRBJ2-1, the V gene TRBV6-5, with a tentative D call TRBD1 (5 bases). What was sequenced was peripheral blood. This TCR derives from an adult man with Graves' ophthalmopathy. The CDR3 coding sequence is TGTGCCAGCAGTTCCGAGGATGGTAGGGGCGGCAATGAGCAGTTCTTC. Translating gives CASSSEDGRGGNEQFF.